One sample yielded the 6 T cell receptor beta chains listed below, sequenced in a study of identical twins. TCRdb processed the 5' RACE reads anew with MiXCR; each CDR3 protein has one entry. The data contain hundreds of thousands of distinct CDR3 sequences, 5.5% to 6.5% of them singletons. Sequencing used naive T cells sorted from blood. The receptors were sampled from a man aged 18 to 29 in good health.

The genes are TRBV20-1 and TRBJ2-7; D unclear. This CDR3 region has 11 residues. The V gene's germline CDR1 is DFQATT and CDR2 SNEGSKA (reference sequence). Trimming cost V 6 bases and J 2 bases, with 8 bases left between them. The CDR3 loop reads CSAIQTYEQYF. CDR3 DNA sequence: TGCAGTGCCATACAGACCTACGAGCAGTACTTC.

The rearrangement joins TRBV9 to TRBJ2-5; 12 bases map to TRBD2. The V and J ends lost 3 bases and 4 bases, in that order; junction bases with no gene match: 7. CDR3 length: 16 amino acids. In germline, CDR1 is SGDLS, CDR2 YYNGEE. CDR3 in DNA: TGTGCCAGCAGCGCGGCTAGCGGGAGGGCCGGAGAGACCCAGTACTTC. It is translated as CASSAASGRAGETQYF.

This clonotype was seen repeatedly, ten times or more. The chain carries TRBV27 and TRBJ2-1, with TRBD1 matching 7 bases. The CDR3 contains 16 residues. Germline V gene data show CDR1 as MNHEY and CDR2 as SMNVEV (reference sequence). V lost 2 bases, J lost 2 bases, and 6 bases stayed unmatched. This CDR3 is CASSLTGTETYNEQFF. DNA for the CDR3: TGTGCCAGCAGTTTAACCGGGACAGAGACCTACAATGAGCAGTTCTTC.

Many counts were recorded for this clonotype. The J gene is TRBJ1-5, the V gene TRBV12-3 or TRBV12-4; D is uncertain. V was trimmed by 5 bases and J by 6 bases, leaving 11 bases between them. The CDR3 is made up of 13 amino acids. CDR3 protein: CASSTSLIQPQHF. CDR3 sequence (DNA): TGTGCCAGCAGTACCAGTTTAATTCAGCCCCAGCATTTT.

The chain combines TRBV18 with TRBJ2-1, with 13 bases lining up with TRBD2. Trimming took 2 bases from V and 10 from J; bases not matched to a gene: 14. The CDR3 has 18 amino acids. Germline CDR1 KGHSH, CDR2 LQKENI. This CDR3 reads CASSPMTSGLAGSQEQFF. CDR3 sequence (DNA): TGTGCCAGCTCACCAATGACGTCGGGACTAGCGGGATCGCAGGAGCAGTTCTTC.

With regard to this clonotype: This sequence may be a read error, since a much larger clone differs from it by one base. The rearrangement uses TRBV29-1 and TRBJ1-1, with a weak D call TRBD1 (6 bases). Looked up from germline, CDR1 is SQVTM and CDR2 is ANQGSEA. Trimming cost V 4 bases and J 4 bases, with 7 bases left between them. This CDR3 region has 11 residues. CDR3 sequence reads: CSVAGATEAFF. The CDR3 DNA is TGCAGCGTTGCAGGGGCCACTGAAGCTTTCTTT.